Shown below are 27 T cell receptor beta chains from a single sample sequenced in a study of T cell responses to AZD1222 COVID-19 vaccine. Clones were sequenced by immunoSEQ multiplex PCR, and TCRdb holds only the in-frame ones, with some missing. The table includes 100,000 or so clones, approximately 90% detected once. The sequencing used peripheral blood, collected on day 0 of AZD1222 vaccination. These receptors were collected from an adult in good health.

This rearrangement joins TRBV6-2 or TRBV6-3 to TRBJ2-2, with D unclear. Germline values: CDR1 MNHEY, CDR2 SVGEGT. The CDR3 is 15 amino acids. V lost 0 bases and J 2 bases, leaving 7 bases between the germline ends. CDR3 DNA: TGTGCCAGCAGTTACTCCCGGGTTAACACCGGGGAGCTGTTTTTT. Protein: CASSYSRVNTGELFF.

The CDR3 DNA reads as TGTGCCAGCAGTGAATATGAACGGGGAGATTCACCCCTCCACTTT. Its translation is CASSEYERGDSPLHF. The rearrangement joins TRBV6-1 to TRBJ1-6; no clear D. The CDR3 spans 15 residues. V gave up 2 bases and J gave up 8 bases, with 13 bases separating them. From germline, CDR1 is MNHNS and CDR2 SASEGT.

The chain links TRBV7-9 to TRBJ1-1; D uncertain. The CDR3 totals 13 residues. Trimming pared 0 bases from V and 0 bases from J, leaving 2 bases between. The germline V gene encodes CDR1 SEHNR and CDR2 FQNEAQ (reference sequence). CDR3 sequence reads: CASSLALNTEAFF. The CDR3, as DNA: TGTGCCAGCAGCTTAGCTCTGAACACTGAAGCTTTCTTT.

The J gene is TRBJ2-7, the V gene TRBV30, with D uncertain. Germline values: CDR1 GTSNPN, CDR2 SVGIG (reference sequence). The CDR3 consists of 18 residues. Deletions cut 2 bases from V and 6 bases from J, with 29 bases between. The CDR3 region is CAWSQRLNTYPSLGEQYF. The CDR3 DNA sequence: TGTGCCTGGAGTCAAAGACTTAACACCTATCCCTCTCTAGGCGAGCAGTACTTC.

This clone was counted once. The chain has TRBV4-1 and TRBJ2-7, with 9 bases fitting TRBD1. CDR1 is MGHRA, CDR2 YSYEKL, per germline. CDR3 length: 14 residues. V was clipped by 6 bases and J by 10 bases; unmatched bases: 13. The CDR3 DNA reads TGCGCCAGCAGTAGACCGGGACAGGGAAAGGACCAGTACTTC. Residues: CASSRPGQGKDQYF.

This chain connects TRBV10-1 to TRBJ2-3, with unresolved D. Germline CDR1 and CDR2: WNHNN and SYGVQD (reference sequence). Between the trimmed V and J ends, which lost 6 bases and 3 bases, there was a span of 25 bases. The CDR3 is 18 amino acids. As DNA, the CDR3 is TGCGCCAGCAGCTCGCCATGCGTGGACGGCCCGATTACAGATACGCAGTATTTT. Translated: CASSSPCVDGPITDTQYF.

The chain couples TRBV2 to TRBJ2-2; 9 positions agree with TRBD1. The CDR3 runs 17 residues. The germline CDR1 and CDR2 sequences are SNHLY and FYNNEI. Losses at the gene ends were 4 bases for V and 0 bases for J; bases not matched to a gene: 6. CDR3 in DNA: TGTGCCAGCAGTGGGGGGACAGGGATTACGAACACCGGGGAGCTGTTTTTT. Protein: CASSGGTGITNTGELFF.

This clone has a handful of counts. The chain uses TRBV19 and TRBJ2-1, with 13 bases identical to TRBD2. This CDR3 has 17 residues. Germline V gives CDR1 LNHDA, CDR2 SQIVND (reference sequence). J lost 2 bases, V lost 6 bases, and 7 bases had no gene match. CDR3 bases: TGTGCCAGTAGCACCGGGACTAGCGGGAAGACCTACAATGAGCAGTTCTTC. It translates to CASSTGTSGKTYNEQFF.

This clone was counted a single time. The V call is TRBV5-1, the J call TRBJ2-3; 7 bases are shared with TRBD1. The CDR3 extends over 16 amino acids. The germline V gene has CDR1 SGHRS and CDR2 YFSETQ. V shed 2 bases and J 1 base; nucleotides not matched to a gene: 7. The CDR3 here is CASSFGTAIRTDTQYF. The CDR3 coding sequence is TGCGCCAGCAGCTTCGGGACAGCGATACGCACAGATACGCAGTATTTT.

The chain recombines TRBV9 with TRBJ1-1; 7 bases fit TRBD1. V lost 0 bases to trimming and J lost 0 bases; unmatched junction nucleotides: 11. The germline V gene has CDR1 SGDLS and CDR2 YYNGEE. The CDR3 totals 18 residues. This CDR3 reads CASSVEPGQPNLNTEAFF. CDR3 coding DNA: TGTGCCAGCAGCGTAGAACCGGGACAGCCAAACCTGAACACTGAAGCTTTCTTT.

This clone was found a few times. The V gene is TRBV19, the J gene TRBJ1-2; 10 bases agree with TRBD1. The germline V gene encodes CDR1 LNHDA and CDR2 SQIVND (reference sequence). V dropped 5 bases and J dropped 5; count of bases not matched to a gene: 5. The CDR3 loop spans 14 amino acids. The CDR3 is CASSGGTGEYGYTF. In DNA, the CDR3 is TGTGCCAGTAGTGGGGGGACAGGGGAGTATGGCTACACCTTC.

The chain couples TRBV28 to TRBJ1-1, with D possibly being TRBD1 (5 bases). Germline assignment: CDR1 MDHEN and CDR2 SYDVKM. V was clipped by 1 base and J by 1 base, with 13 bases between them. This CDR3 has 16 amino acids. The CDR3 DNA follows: TGTGCCAGCAGTTTATTTGAGGGGCGAGGGAACACTGAAGCTTTCTTT. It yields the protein CASSLFEGRGNTEAFF.

CDR3 region: CASSRGTGVEKLFF. Here the CDR3 DNA reads TGCGCCAGCAGCCGCGGGACAGGGGTTGAAAAACTGTTTTTT. The J gene is TRBJ1-4, the V gene TRBV4-1; the match to TRBD1 covers 10 bases. Germline V gene data show CDR1 as MGHRA and CDR2 as YSYEKL. The junction had 3 bases not matched to a gene; V was cut back by 4 bases and J by 7 bases. The CDR3 runs to 14 residues.

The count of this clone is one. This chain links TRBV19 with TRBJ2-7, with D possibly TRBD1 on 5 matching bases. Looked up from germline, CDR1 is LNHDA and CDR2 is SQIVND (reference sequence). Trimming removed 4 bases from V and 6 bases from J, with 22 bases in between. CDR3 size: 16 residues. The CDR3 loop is CASSTPGQGDRREQYF. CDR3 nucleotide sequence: TGTGCCAGTAGTACCCCAGGACAAGGGGATAGGCGCGAGCAGTACTTC.

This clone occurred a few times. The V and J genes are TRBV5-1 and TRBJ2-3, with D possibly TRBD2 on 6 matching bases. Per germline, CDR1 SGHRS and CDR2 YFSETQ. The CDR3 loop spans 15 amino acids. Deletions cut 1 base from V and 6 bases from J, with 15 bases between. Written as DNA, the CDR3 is TGCGCCAGCAGCTTGCTCCCAGCGGGCGGGGATACGCAGTATTTT. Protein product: CASSLLPAGGDTQYF.

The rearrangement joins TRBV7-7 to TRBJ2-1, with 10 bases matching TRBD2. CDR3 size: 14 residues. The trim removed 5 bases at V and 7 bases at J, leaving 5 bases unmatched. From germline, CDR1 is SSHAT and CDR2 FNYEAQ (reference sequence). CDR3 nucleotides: TGTGCCAGCAGCCCTACTAGCGGGAAGAATGAGCAGTTCTTC. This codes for CASSPTSGKNEQFF.

The CDR3 sequence is CASSYSGAGDGYTF. In DNA, the CDR3 is TGTGCCAGCAGTTACTCAGGGGCAGGTGATGGCTACACCTTC. This chain links TRBV6-5 with TRBJ1-2, with D perhaps matching TRBD1 (5 bases). The germline V and J ends were trimmed by 0 bases and 6 bases, with 11 bases remaining between them. Germline V CDR1 and CDR2: MNHEY, SVGAGI. This CDR3 is built from 14 residues.

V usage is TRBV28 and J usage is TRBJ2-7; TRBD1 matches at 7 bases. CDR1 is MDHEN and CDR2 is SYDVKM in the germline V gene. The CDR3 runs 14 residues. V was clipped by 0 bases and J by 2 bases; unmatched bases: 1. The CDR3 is CASSLWQGAYEQYF. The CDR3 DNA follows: TGTGCCAGCAGTTTATGGCAGGGGGCCTACGAGCAGTACTTC.

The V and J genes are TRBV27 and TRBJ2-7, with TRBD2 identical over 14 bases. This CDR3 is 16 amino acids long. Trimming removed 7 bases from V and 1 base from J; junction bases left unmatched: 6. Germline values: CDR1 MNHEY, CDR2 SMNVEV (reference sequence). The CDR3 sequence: CASNRRLAGGSYEQYF. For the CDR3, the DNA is TGTGCCAGCAATAGAAGACTAGCGGGAGGGTCCTACGAGCAGTACTTC.

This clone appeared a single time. CDR3 in DNA: TGTGCCAGCAGCCTCTTACAGGGGGCTTATGGCTACACCTTC. It translates to CASSLLQGAYGYTF. The rearrangement uses TRBV5-5 and TRBJ1-2, with TRBD1 identical over 9 bases. The J segment lost 5 bases and the V segment lost 4 bases, leaving 6 bases of the junction unmatched. The CDR3 runs to 14 residues. The germline gives CDR1 SGHKS, CDR2 YYEKEE (reference sequence).

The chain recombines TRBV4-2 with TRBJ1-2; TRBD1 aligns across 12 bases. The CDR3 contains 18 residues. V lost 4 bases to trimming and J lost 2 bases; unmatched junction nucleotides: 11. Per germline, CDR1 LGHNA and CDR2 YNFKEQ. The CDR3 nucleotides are TGTGCCAGCAGCCGAGATCCGGGACAGGGGGCTTCGAACTATGGCTACACCTTC. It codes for CASSRDPGQGASNYGYTF.

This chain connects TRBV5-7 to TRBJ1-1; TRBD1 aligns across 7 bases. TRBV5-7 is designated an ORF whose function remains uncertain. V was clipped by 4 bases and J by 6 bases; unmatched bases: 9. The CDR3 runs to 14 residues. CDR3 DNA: TGTGCCAGCAGCCCGCCCAGACAGGGCCCTGAAGCTTTCTTT. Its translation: CASSPPRQGPEAFF.

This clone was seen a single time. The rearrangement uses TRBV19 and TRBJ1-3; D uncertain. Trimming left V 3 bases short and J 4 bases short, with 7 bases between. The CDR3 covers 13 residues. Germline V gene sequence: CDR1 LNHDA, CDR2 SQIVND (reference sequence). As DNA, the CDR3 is TGTGCCAGTAGTATCCCCAGAGGAAACACCATATATTTT. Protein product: CASSIPRGNTIYF.

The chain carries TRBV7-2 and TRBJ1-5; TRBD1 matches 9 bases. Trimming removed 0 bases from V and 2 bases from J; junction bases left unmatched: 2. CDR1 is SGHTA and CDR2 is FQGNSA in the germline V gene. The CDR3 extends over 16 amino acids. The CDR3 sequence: CASSLADRGGNQPQHF. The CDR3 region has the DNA TGTGCCAGCAGCTTAGCGGACAGGGGTGGCAATCAGCCCCAGCATTTT.

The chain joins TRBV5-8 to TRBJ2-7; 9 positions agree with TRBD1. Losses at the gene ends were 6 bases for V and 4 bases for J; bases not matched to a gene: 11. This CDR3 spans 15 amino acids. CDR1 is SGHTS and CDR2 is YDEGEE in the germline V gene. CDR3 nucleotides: TGTGCCAGCATCCGTGCCCGGGACAGGGTTTACGAGCAGTACTTC. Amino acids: CASIRARDRVYEQYF.

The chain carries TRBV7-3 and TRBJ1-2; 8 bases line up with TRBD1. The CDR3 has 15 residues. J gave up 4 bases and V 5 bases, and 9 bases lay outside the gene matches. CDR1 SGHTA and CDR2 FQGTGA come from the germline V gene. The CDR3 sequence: CASSPDRVNGYGYTF. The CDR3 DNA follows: TGTGCCAGCAGCCCGGACAGGGTGAATGGCTATGGCTACACCTTC.

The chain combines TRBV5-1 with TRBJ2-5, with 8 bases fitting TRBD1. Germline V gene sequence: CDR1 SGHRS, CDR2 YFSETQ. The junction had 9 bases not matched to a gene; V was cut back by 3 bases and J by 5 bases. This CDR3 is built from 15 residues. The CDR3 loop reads CASSYHGTGGETQYF. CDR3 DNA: TGCGCCAGCAGCTATCATGGGACAGGCGGGGAGACCCAGTACTTC.